This T cell receptor (beta chain) was sequenced for a study of T cells in Graves' hyperthyroidism and ophthalmopathy. Study-wide results and caveats: Ophthalmopathy and stable hyperthyroidism were separated by a 13 V-J model. Ophthalmopathy was model-predicted a median about 6 months pre-onset.

CDR3 size: 15 residues. Per germline, CDR1 LNHDA and CDR2 SQIVND (reference sequence). V lost 3 bases and J lost 3, with 11 bases in between. This clonotype was seen at least ten times. Its antigen is still unknown. Investigators excluded patients with uncontrolled infection, other autoimmune disease, pregnancy or lactation. It was at first hyperthyroidism diagnosis, before any ophthalmopathy symptoms, that the blood sample was taken. Amplified TCR beta CDR3 regions came from RNA transcripts. The TCR CDR3 was amplified in a first-round RT-PCR using the HTBI primer set. MiXCR, applied by TCRdb to the multiplex PCR reads, yields one record per CDR3 protein. The sample consists of more than 350,000 distinct CDR3 sequences, about a sixth of them appearing once.

This sequence originates from a young woman with Graves' hyperthyroidism that later progressed to Graves' ophthalmopathy. Specimen: blood. The chain carries TRBV19 and TRBJ2-2; unclear D gene. The CDR3 DNA follows: TGTGCCAGTAGTATGGCTAGAGAGTACACCGGGGAGCTGTTTTTT. Translating gives CASSMAREYTGELFF.